This T cell receptor (beta chain) appears in the sequencing data of a study of blood T cell repertoires in COVID-19. Study in general: There were acute and convalescent COVID-19 samples, and they came from the United States, Italy and Spain. PBMCs, B-cell-depleted T cells, or T cells were the source of the cDNA or gDNA that made up the material.

Germline-derived CDR1 and CDR2 are PRHDT and FYEKMQ (reference sequence). This CDR3 has 16 amino acids. The V and J ends lost 1 base and 3 bases respectively, with 15 bases between them. Source study methods: Amplification with reference gene primers provided the estimates of nucleated cell counts. The data were produced by immunoSEQ multiplex PCR, yet TCRdb's version contains in-frame clones alone and is incomplete. D and trimming come from the DNA, and the V and J calls and clone size come from that table. The data show more than 200,000 clones, approximately 83% seen once. The sequenced sample was peripheral blood. The chain has TRBV13 and TRBJ1-2, with a possible D match to TRBD1 (6 bases). The sequence was obtained from a man older than 75 with acute or convalescent COVID-19. CDR3: CASSLAAHREYYGYTF. The CDR3 bases are TGTGCCAGCAGCTTAGCCGCGCACAGGGAATACTATGGCTACACCTTC.